This entry describes one TCR beta chain. Its antigen is as yet unknown. The entry originates in a study of PD-1 blockade in classical Hodgkin lymphoma. Notes on the study in general: Reported baseline diversity: healthy donors highest, relapsed/refractory patients lowest. The repertoire differences lack a defined cause, possibly disease activity or prior therapy.

Clones were read by immunoSEQ multiplex PCR, and TCRdb kept only the in-frame ones, dropping some. The sample lists roughly 77,000 clones; 93% were seen once. Time point here: newly diagnosed, previously untreated cHL patient sample. A comparison was provided by newly diagnosed, untreated classical Hodgkin lymphoma PBMCs. This CDR3 has 18 residues. Germline CDR1 and CDR2: SGHAT and FQNNGV. V gave up 2 bases and J gave up 4 bases; unmatched junction bases: 15. The source of this sequence is a human donor with classical Hodgkin lymphoma. The V and J genes are TRBV11-2 and TRBJ2-5; 8 nucleotides agree with TRBD2. Material: peripheral blood mononuclear cells (PBMCs). This CDR3 reads CASSLQSRGGRLGETQYF. CDR3 coding DNA: TGTGCCAGCAGCTTACAATCTCGGGGGGGCAGGTTGGGAGAGACCCAGTACTTC.